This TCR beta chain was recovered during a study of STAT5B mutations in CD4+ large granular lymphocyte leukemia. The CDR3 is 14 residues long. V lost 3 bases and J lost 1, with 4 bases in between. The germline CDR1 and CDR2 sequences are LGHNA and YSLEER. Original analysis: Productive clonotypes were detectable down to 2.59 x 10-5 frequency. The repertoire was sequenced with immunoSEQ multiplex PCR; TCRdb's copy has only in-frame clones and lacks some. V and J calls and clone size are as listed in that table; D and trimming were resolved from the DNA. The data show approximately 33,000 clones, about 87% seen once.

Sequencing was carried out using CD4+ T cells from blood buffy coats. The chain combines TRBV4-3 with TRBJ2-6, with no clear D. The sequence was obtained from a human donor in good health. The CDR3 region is CASSHPSGANVLTF. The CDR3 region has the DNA TGCGCCAGCAGCCACCCTTCTGGGGCCAACGTCCTGACTTTC.